One sample yielded the 3 T cell receptor beta chains listed below, sequenced in a study of blood T cells in healthy people across ages. It was with a sample-barcoded 5' primer and a J-beta primer mix that a second PCR of roughly 7 to 12 cycles was run. TCRdb itself ran the 5' RACE reads through MiXCR, one entry per CDR3 protein. The sample has approximately 1.5 million distinct CDR3 sequences; roughly 32% are singletons. Sequencing was done on a sample of blood. Every receptor here comes from a woman aged 25 to 39 in good health.

As to this clonotype: Germline and junction disagree at one end, which may indicate a read error. V and J are TRBV20-1 and TRBJ1-5, with 8 bases that match TRBD1. The CDR3 spans 13 residues. CDR1 is DFQATT and CDR2 is SNEGSKA in the germline V gene (reference sequence). This chain's CDR3 is CSTSPDRAQPQHF. In nucleotides, the CDR3 is TGCAGTACTAGCCCGGACAGGGCTCAGCCCCAGCATTTT.

In its sample, this clonotype was seen a few times. This may be a read error, as it is one base from a much larger clone. This chain connects TRBV27 to TRBJ1-2; D not resolved. The CDR3 runs 13 residues. Germline values: CDR1 MNHEY, CDR2 SMNVEV (reference sequence). The ends were cut back, 2 bases at V and 3 bases at J, with 7 bases in the middle. In DNA form, the CDR3 reads TGTGCCAGCAGTTTAGGGCGGCACTATGGCTACACCTTC. Protein sequence: CASSLGRHYGYTF.

V usage is TRBV6-2 or TRBV6-3 and J usage is TRBJ2-7, with D possibly TRBD2 on 5 matching bases. Germline CDR1 and CDR2: MNHEY and SVGEGT. Deletions cut 5 bases from V and 2 bases from J, with 10 bases between. There are 13 residues in the CDR3. The CDR3 region is CASSRTQPYEQYF. The CDR3 DNA reads TGTGCCAGCAGTAGGACTCAGCCCTACGAGCAGTACTTC.